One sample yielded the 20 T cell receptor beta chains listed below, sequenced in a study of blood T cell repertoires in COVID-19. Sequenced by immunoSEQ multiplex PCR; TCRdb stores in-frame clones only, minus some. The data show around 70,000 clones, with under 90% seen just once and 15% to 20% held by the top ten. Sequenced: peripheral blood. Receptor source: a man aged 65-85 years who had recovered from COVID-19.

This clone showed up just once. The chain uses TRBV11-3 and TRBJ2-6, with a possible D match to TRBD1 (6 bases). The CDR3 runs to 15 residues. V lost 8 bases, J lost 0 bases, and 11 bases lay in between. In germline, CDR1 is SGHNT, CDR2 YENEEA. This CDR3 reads CASGQGFSGANVLTF. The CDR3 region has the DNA TGTGCCAGCGGCCAGGGGTTCTCTGGGGCCAACGTCCTGACTTTC. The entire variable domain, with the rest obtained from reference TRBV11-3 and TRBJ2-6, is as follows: EAGVVQSPRYKIIEKKQPVAFWCNPISGHNTLYWYLQNLGQGPELLIRYENEEAVDDSQLPKDRFSAERLKGVDSTLKIQPAELGDSAVYLCASGQGFSGANVLTFGAGSRLTVL.

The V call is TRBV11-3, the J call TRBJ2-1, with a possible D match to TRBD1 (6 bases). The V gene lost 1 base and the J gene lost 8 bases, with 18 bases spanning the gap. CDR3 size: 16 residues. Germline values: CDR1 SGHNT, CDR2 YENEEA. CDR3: CASSLGYAGAIHEQFF. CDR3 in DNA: TGTGCCAGCAGCTTAGGTTACGCAGGGGCCATACATGAGCAGTTCTTC.

The CDR3 protein is CSVEGGRYGYTF. The CDR3 nucleotides read TGCAGCGTTGAAGGCGGGCGATATGGCTACACCTTC. The chain uses TRBV29-1 and TRBJ1-2, with no clear D. Germline V gene sequence: CDR1 SQVTM, CDR2 ANQGSEA. The CDR3 is made up of 12 amino acids. The V end lost 1 base, the J end lost 5 bases, and 8 bases lay between the germline ends.

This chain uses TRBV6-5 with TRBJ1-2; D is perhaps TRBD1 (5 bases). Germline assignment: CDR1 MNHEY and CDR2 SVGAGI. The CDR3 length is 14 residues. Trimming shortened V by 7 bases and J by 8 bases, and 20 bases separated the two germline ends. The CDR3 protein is CASKKDGGVGGYTF. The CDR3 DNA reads TGTGCCAGCAAAAAGGACGGGGGGGTAGGCGGCTACACCTTC.

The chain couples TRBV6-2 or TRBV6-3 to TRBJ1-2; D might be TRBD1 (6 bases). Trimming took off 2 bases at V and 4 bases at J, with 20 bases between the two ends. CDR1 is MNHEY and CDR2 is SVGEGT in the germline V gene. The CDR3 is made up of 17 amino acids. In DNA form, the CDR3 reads TGTGCCAGCAGTTACGCCGGGTACCAGGGGCCCGGCTATGGCTACACCTTC. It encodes CASSYAGYQGPGYGYTF.

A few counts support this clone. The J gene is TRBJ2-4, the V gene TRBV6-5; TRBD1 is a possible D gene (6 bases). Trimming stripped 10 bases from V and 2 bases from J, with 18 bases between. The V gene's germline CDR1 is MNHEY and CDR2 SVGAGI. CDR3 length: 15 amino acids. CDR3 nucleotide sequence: TGTGCCACCCTTCCTAACAGGGAGCCCAAAAACATTCAGTACTTC. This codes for CATLPNREPKNIQYF.

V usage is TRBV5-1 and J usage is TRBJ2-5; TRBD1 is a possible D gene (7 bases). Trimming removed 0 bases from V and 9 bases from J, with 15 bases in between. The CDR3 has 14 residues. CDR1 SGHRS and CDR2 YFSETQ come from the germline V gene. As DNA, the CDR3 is TGCGCCAGCAGCTTGGGGGTCCAGGGGGAGGCCCAGTACTTC. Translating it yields CASSLGVQGEAQYF.

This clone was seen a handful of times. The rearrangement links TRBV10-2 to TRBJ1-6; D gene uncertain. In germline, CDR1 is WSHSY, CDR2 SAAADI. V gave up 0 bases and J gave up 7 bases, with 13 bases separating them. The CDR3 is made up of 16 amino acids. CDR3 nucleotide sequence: TGCGCCAGCAGTGAGTCGAGGGCCAGGAAAAATTCACCCCTCCACTTT. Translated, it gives CASSESRARKNSPLHF.

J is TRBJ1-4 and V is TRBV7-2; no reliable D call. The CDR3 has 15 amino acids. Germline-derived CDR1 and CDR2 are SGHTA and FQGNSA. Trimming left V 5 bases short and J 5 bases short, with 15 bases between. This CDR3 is CASSAYPTVNEKLFF. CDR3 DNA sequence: TGTGCCAGCAGCGCGTATCCGACTGTGAATGAAAAACTGTTTTTT.

The CDR3 DNA is TGTGCCAGCAGAAAAGAGGGGGCCACTGAAGCTTTCTTT. Translating gives CASRKEGATEAFF. The chain employs TRBV7-2 and TRBJ1-1, with TRBD1 matching over 7 bases. Germline V CDR1 and CDR2: SGHTA, FQGNSA. V shed 6 bases and J 4 bases; nucleotides not matched to a gene: 5. The CDR3 has 13 residues.

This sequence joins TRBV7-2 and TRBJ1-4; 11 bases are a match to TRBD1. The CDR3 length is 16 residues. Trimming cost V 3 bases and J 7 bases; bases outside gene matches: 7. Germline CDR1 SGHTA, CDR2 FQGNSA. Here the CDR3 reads CASSLAAGTGGEKLFF. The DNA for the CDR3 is TGTGCCAGCAGCTTGGCTGCCGGGACAGGGGGTGAAAAACTGTTTTTT.

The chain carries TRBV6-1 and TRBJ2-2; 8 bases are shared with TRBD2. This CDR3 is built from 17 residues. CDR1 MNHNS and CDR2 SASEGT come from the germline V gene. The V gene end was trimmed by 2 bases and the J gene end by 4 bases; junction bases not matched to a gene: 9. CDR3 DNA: TGTGCCAGCAGTGAAATGTGGACTAGCTCAATCACCGGGGAGCTGTTTTTT. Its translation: CASSEMWTSSITGELFF.

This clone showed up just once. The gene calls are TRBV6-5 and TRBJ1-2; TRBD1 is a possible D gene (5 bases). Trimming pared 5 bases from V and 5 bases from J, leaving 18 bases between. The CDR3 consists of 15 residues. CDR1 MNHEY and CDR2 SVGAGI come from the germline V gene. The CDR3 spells CASSRRPGGEYGYTF. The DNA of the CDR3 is TGTGCCAGCAGTCGCAGACCGGGGGGAGAATATGGCTACACCTTC.

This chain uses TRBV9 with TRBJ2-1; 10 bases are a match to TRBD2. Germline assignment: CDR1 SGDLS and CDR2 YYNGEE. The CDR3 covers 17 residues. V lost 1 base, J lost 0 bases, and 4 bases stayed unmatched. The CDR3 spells CASSVFASGSSYNEQFF. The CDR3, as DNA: TGTGCCAGCAGCGTATTCGCTAGCGGGAGCTCCTACAATGAGCAGTTCTTC.

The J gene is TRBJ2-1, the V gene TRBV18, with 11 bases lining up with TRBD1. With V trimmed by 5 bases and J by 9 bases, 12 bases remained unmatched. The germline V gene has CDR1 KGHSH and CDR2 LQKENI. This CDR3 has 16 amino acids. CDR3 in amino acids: CASSSRTGGTFSEQFF. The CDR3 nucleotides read TGTGCCAGCTCATCCCGGACAGGGGGCACTTTTAGTGAGCAGTTCTTC.

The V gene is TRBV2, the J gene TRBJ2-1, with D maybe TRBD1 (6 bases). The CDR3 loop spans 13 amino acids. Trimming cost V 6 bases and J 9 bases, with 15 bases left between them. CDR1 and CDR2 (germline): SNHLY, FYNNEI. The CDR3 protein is CASSGTGLVEQFF. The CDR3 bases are TGTGCCAGCAGCGGAACAGGGCTGGTTGAGCAGTTCTTC.

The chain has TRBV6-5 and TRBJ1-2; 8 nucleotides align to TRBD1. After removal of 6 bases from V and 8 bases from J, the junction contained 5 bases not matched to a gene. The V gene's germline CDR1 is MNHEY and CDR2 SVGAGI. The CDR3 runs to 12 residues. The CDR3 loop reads CASRQTGEGYTF. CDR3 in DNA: TGTGCCAGCAGGCAGACAGGGGAAGGCTACACCTTC.

The CDR3 spells CAWSGEGWTEAFF. CDR3 nucleotide sequence: TGTGCCTGGAGTGGTGAGGGTTGGACTGAAGCTTTCTTT. The chain has TRBV30 and TRBJ1-1; D remains unclear. Trimming stripped 1 base from V and 5 bases from J, with 11 bases between. There are 13 residues in the CDR3. Germline-derived CDR1 and CDR2 are GTSNPN and SVGIG (reference sequence).

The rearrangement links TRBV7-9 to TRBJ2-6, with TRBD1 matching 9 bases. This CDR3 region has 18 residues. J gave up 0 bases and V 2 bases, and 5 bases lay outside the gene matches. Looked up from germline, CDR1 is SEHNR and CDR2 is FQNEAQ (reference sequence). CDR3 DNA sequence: TGTGCCAGCAGCTTACCGGGACAGGGTGTCTCTGGGGCCAACGTCCTGACTTTC. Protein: CASSLPGQGVSGANVLTF.

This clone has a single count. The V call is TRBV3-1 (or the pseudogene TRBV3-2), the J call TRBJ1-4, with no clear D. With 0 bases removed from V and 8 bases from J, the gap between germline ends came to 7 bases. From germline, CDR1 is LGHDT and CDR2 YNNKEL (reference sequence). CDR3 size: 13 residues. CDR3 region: CASSQDGGEKLFF. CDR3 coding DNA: TGTGCCAGCAGCCAAGACGGCGGGGAAAAACTGTTTTTT.